This TCR beta chain was recovered during a study of blood T cell repertoires in COVID-19. On the study more broadly: Italy, Spain and the United States were the sources of the convalescent and acute COVID-19 samples. In each case, the material was cDNA or gDNA derived from T cells, B-cell-depleted T cells, or PBMCs.

This study enrolled people aged about 18 to 100 from around 25 US geographic areas. Authors' processing steps: Nucleated cell number was recorded as an estimate derived from reference gene primer amplification. Produced via immunoSEQ multiplex PCR; TCRdb's table is partial and in-frame only. V, J and clone size are taken as reported in that table, and D and trimming were inferred from the DNA itself. The table records around 170,000 clones, 80% of them present only once. V gave up 3 bases and J gave up 9 bases, with 18 bases separating them. Germline V CDR1 and CDR2: DFQATT, SNEGSKA (reference sequence). The CDR3 totals 14 residues.

What was sequenced was PBMCs or T cells enriched from blood (not recorded which). This chain joins TRBV20-1 and TRBJ2-1; maybe TRBD1 (5 bases). This clonotype originated in a man between 60 and 75 years old who had been exposed to COVID-19. Here the CDR3 reads CSASQGGWSGEQFF. The CDR3 DNA reads as TGCAGTGCTAGTCAGGGTGGGTGGTCGGGTGAGCAGTTCTTC.